This TCR beta chain was found in a study of T cell responses to AZD1222 COVID-19 vaccine (dated by TCRdb to 2020 to 2023). Context from the whole study: AZD1222 recipients given second doses at about 4 weeks or at about 12 weeks were pooled, since spike-specific TCR depth and breadth were not found to differ between the two schedules. A total of approximately 230 trial participants underwent TCR sequencing, of whom nearly 210 received two doses of AZD1222 and about 25 received two doses of the MenACWY control vaccine. Trial participants were enrolled by age into 18-55, 56-69 and 70-plus year subgroups, with about 150, 28 and 57 TCR-sequenced participants respectively.

The CDR3 regions of human TCRbeta chains were analyzed by immunosequencing. The published analysis was carried out like this. TCRs in the repertoires were matched against a reference library of SARS-CoV-2-specific TCRs that had been generated with the MIRA antigen-specificity platform. Breadth was defined as the fraction of unique TCRs that were SARS-CoV-2-associated. Depth was defined as the fraction of total T cells that were SARS-CoV-2-associated. Using the MIRA data, every spike-specific TCR was mapped to the spike region that the TCR reacted to and assigned to either a CD4 or a CD8 class. Log10-transformed breadth and depth values were compared by one-way ANOVA with Sidak's multiple comparisons tests. This immuneACCESS table, as held by TCRdb, lists in-frame sequences with V and J called but not all clones. Of the missing ones, under half trace to an unresolved V gene in checked studies; the others have no known cause. V and J calls and clone size come straight from that table; D and trimming were deduced from the DNA. The sample has about 55,000 clones on record, 80% to 90% of them singletons. Roughly 15% of the sample goes to the ten largest clones.

The CDR1 and CDR2 encoded by the germline V gene (reference sequence) are GTSNPN and SVGIG. Trimming removed 2 bases from V and 4 bases from J; the gene matches leave 7 bases unexplained. From its cysteine to its phenylalanine, the CDR3 spans 14 amino acids. Kept here is only the CDR3 DNA, which spans 42 bases and is read in frame from base 1. What the work shows at the level of the full study, not this receptor alone: Spike-specific TCR breadth and depth rose significantly after two AZD1222 doses compared with day 0 and with MenACWY recipients. Because no day 14 peak-response samples were available, the repertoires could be characterized only after the peak T cell response. CD4 TCRs associated with the vaccine covered the entire spike protein, and the dominant responses were in regions 160-218 and 743-854. Conclusions about previously exposed vaccinees are limited, since just six AZD1222 recipients were seropositive for SARS-CoV-2 at baseline. Reportedly, almost half of the unique spike-specific TCRs recognized epitopes lying outside the regions that are mutated in the B.1.351 and B.1.1.7 variants. In the small 56-69-year group, the increase in depth fell short of significance, most likely because of low power. Participants were mostly white British and included more females than males, and it was suggested by the authors that clonal diversity may have been underestimated.

This clone was seen just once. The antigen it binds to is not known. No per-base quality is available; no much larger clone lies one base away. The intended sense of this specimen's time point label: baseline before first vaccination. Vaccinee samples were obtained from the UK trials COV001 and COV002, which included a single-blind randomized controlled phase 2/3 trial of AZD1222 (ChAdOx1 nCoV-19) in healthy adults. For TCRbeta chain sequencing, PBMC samples from trial participants were taken at day 0 and at day 28 after the second dose. This TCR derives from an adult in good health. The sample in question was peripheral blood, obtained on day 0 of AZD1222 vaccination. The chain couples TRBV30 to TRBJ2-7; the junction holds 8 bases that match TRBD1. The nucleotide sequence reads as follows: TGTGCCTGGAGTCGCTCAGGGGGCGGTTACGAGCAGTACTTC. Translated, it reads CAWSRSGGGYEQYF.